This T cell receptor beta chain was profiled in a study of long-term antiretroviral therapy in people with HIV. Findings and limits, study-wide: Across all time points, the repertoire was dominated by clones that expanded before ART. Repertoires with HIV possessed tighter CDR3 length spans than those of controls.

The CDR3 extends over 15 amino acids. V lost 7 bases and J 0 bases, leaving 15 bases between the germline ends. Germline loops: CDR1 SGHTA, CDR2 FQGNSA. Run at survey level, the immunoSEQ assay was version v3.0. Method: immunoSEQ multiplex PCR; TCRdb's copy keeps in-frame clones and lacks some. Of tens of thousands of clones in the sample, about 90% are singletons; the top ten hold roughly 1%. On this clone itself: Its antigen is undetermined.

The chain combines TRBV7-2 with TRBJ1-1; no firm D call. This specimen was unsorted PBMCs, taken 2 years after starting antiretroviral therapy. The receptor comes from a man over 45 with HIV. The DNA for the CDR3 is TGTGCCAGCACCCCCCAGGTTGGCCTGAACACTGAAGCTTTCTTT. Translation gives CASTPQVGLNTEAFF.